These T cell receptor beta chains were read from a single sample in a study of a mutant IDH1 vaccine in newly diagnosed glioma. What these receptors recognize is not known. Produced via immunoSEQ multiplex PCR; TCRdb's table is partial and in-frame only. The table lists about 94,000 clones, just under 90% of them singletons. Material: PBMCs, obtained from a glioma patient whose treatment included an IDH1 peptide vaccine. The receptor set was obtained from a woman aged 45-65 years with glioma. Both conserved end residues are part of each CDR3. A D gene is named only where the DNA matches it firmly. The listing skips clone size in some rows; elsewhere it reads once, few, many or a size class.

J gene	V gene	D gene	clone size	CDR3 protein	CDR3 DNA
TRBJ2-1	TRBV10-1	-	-	CASSAYRGSNNEQFF	TGCGCCAGCAGTGCTTACCGAGGCTCCAACAATGAGCAGTTCTTC
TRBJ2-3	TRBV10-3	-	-	CAIKGLGSTDTQYF	TGTGCCATCAAAGGGCTGGGCTCCACAGATACGCAGTATTTT
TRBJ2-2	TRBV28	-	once	CASSFWQGSSGELFF	TGTGCCAGCAGTTTTTGGCAGGGGTCTTCCGGGGAGCTGTTTTTT
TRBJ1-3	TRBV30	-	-	CAWSVSSGNTIYF	TGTGCCTGGAGTGTGAGCTCTGGAAACACCATATATTTT
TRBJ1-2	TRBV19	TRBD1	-	CASSIRDRGFYGYTF	TGTGCCAGTAGTATCCGGGACAGGGGGTTCTATGGCTACACCTTC
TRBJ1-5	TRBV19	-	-	CASSAQAVGAQPQHF	TGTGCCAGTAGTGCCCAGGCCGTAGGGGCACAGCCCCAGCATTTT
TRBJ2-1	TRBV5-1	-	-	CASSLVEAPNEQFF	TGCGCCAGCAGCTTGGTAGAGGCCCCCAATGAGCAGTTCTTC
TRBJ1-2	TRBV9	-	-	CASSPNTF	TGTGCCAGCAGCCCCAACACCTTC
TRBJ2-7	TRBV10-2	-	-	CASRQGSGEQYF	TGCGCCAGCAGACAGGGATCTGGCGAGCAGTACTTC
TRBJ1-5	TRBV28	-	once	CASSLGRVQPQHF	TGTGCCAGCAGTTTAGGCAGGGTACAGCCCCAGCATTTT
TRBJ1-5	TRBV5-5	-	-	CASSLTAPRNQPQHF	TGTGCCAGCAGCTTGACAGCCCCGAGGAATCAGCCCCAGCATTTT
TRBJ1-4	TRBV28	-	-	CASSSTGAGLVKDEKLFF	TGTGCCAGCAGCTCAACAGGAGCTGGTCTCGTTAAGGATGAAAAACTGTTTTTT
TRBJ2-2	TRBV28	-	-	CASSSSGLGRANTGELFF	TGTGCCAGCAGTTCCTCTGGCCTCGGCAGGGCCAACACCGGGGAGCTGTTTTTT
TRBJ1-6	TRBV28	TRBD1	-	CAIRTGGGSPLHF	TGTGCCATCCGAACAGGGGGTGGCTCACCCCTCCACTTT
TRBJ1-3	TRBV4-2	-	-	CASSQSPGSNSGNTIYF	TGTGCCAGCAGCCAGTCCCCAGGGTCCAACTCTGGAAACACCATATATTTT
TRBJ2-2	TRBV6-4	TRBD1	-	CASSYQGATGELFF	TGTGCCAGCAGTTACCAGGGGGCCACCGGGGAGCTGTTTTTT
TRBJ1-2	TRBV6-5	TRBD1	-	CASSYSGQLYYGYTF	TGTGCCAGCAGTTACTCGGGACAGCTCTACTATGGCTACACCTTC
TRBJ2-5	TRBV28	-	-	CASSLGLVGPQETQYF	TGTGCCAGCAGTTTAGGTCTAGTCGGTCCCCAAGAGACCCAGTACTTC
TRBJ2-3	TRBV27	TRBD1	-	CASSPRGRGTDTQYF	TGTGCCAGCAGTCCCCGGGGCAGGGGGACAGATACGCAGTATTTT
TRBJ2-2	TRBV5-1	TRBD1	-	CASSLGQGATGELFF	TGCGCCAGCAGCTTGGGACAGGGGGCGACCGGGGAGCTGTTTTTT
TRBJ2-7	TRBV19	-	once	CASSLGTSPYEQYF	TGTGCCAGTAGCCTCGGGACATCCCCCTACGAGCAGTACTTC
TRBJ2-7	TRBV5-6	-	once	CASSRPQGFREQYF	TGTGCCAGCAGCCGCCCTCAGGGATTCCGCGAGCAGTACTTC
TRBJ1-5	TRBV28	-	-	CASRSSSGIENQPQHF	TGTGCCAGCAGGTCTTCTTCCGGGATCGAAAATCAGCCCCAGCATTTT
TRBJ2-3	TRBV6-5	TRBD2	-	CASSRTSGEDTQYF	TGTGCCAGCAGTCGAACTAGCGGGGAAGATACGCAGTATTTT
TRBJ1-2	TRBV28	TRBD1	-	CASTVTGGLGYTF	TGTGCCAGCACTGTAACAGGGGGCCTCGGCTACACCTTC
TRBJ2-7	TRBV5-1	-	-	CASSLGTPTYEQYF	TGCGCCAGCAGCTTGGGGACCCCTACCTACGAGCAGTACTTC